This entry is about one TCR beta chain. The data derive from a study of blood T cell repertoires in COVID-19. V lost 1 base to trimming and J lost 0 bases, with 13 bases between them. The CDR3 runs 16 residues. Germline lookup yields CDR1 SEHNR and CDR2 FQNEAQ (reference sequence). Assay used: immunoSEQ multiplex PCR; TCRdb lists only in-frame clones, some missing. Among about 490,000 clones listed, 70% to 90% were seen once. Material for sequencing was peripheral blood. This TCR came from a human donor in a cohort sampled during active COVID-19. This chain connects TRBV7-9 to TRBJ2-7, with D perhaps TRBD1 (6 bases). CDR3 bases: TGTGCCAGCAGCTTAGGAGAGGACAGATTCTCCTACGAGCAGTACTTC. This codes for CASSLGEDRFSYEQYF.